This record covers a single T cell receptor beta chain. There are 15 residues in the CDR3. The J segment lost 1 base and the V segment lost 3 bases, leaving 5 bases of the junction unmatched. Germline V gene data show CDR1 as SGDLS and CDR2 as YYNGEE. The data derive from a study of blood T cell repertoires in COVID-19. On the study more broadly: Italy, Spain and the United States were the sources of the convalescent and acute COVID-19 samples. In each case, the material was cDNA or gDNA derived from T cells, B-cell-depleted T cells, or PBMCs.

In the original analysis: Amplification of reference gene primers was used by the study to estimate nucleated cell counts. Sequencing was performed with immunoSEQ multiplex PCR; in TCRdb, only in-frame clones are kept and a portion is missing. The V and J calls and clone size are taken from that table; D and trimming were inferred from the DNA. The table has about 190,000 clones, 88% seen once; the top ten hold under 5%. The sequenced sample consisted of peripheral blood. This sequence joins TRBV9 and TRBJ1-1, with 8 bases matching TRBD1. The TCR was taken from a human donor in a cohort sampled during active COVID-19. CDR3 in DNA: TGTGCCAGCAGCGCGACAGGGGCTGGGAACACTGAAGCTTTCTTT. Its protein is CASSATGAGNTEAFF.